This T cell receptor (beta chain) was sequenced during a study of cytotoxic CD8 clonotypes in ibrutinib-treated CLL (dated by TCRdb to about 2021). The study in broad terms: In this cohort, some 16 patients were treatment-naive and about ten were relapsed/refractory, while about 18 had unmutated IGHV. Responses were partial in roughly 24 patients and complete in 2; after median approximately 5.5 years follow-up, around 15 stayed in remission and about twelve progressed. Samples at response were collected after a median of about 12 months of treatment, with a range of roughly 6 to 40 months. On average, each sample yielded roughly 250,000 productive templates and about 100,000 productive rearrangements. Longitudinal samples were obtainable from about 30% of the 86 participants in the trial. Cryopreserved peripheral blood mononuclear cells were collected before treatment, at response, and at either disease progression or sustained remission.

Approximately 2 micrograms of genomic DNA were extracted from cryopreserved PBMCs for TCR beta library preparation. Longitudinal blood samples from CLL patients receiving ibrutinib monotherapy were subjected to high-throughput TCR beta sequencing. The patients took part in an open-label, single-center phase 2 trial of ibrutinib monotherapy. Ends trimmed: V by 5 bases, J by 3 bases; bases unmatched to a gene: 10. Its CDR3 holds 15 amino acids, cysteine through phenylalanine. Kept here is only the CDR3 DNA, which spans 45 bases and is read in frame from base 1. Reading the germline V gene (reference sequence) gives CDR1 PRHDT and CDR2 FYEKMQ. A MiSeq instrument was used for deep resolution sequencing, which targeted depths ranging from 1 in 1 million up to 1 in 200,000 T cells, with coverage averaging 10x for each clonotype. TCR beta libraries were generated with the immunoSEQ hsTCRB Kit. Turning to the authors' computational methods: The data were analyzed with ImmunoSEQ Analyzer and ImmunoSEQ Data Assistant, and V, D and J gene assignments followed IMGT definitions. Clonality, with values ranging from 0 to 1, was calculated as one minus the normalized Shannon entropy of productive rearrangement frequencies. Only overrepresented clonotypes making up at least 0.05% of each patient's repertoire were included in the public clonotype analysis. Around 12 age-matched healthy donor repertoires from immuneACCESS were used as controls for clonality. In TCRdb, the immuneACCESS table is reduced to in-frame sequences with V and J assigned. These tables do not hold every clone; where another copy was compared, an unresolved V gene accounts for under half, and the others remain unexplained. That table gives V, J and clone size, and the DNA gave D and trimming. Within this sample are some 10,000 clones, with roughly 55% of them counted one time only. Roughly 18% of the sample lies in the top ten.

The paper as a whole reports these results and caveats: Public clonotypes were rare and either shrank or stayed stable during treatment, and the rise in clonality at ibrutinib response reflected expansion of private clonotypes. Clonality rose at ibrutinib response, remained stable during sustained remission, and dropped back toward baseline at progression. Sampling times were not matched between sustained-remission and progressing patients, and lymph node repertoires were not studied. Baseline clonality was found to be higher than that of age-matched healthy donors and was strongly correlated with circulating CD8+ T-cell counts.

As for this clone: Its antigen has not been determined. There are no base qualities to consult, and no much larger clone falls within one base.

The clonotype originates from a human donor with chronic lymphocytic leukemia. The V and J genes are TRBV13 and TRBJ2-7; 7 bases in the middle match TRBD1. The starting material was PBMCs, obtained before ibrutinib treatment. The CDR3 protein is CASSPHRGGLYEQYF. The nucleotide sequence reads as follows: TGTGCCAGCAGCCCCCACAGGGGCGGACTCTACGAGCAGTACTTC.